Below, 24 T cell receptor beta chains from the same sample are listed, as sequenced in a study of T-cell reconstitution after alpha-beta-depleted transplantation in children. The TCRbeta library was prepared with unique molecular identifiers. One entry per CDR3 protein results from TCRdb running MiXCR on the PCR reads. This table has about 110,000 distinct CDR3 sequences, over 9% appearing once. The sequences come from PBMCs from the stem cell graft donor, collected from the stem cell graft. The receptors stem from a human donor who donated a stem cell graft to a child with acute lymphoblastic leukemia.

This clonotype has ten or more counts. This chain joins TRBV24-1 and TRBJ2-1, with TRBD2 identical over 13 bases. V dropped 3 bases and J dropped 7; count of bases not matched to a gene: 8. The CDR3 extends over 17 amino acids. CDR1 KGHDR and CDR2 SFDVKD come from the germline V gene. CDR3 protein: CATSDQRTSGSGNEQFF. The CDR3 DNA reads as TGTGCCACCAGTGATCAAAGGACTAGCGGGAGTGGAAATGAGCAGTTCTTC.

This clonotype was observed at least ten times. This chain joins TRBV5-1 and TRBJ2-5; 8 bases fit TRBD1. The CDR3 extends over 14 amino acids. Germline V CDR1 and CDR2: SGHRS, YFSETQ. V shed 4 bases, J shed 2 bases, and the junction held 4 bases outside the gene matches. CDR3 protein: CASSPRTGQETQYF. CDR3 sequence (DNA): TGCGCCAGCAGCCCAAGGACAGGGCAAGAGACCCAGTACTTC.

This clonotype was recorded at least ten times. This chain joins TRBV5-1 and TRBJ2-5; no clear D gene. The CDR3 consists of 15 residues. The V and J ends lost 1 base and 7 bases respectively, with 17 bases between them. CDR1 is SGHRS, CDR2 YFSETQ, per germline. CDR3 region: CASSLQIGPSGTQYF. In nucleotides, the CDR3 is TGCGCCAGCAGCTTGCAGATCGGTCCGTCGGGGACCCAGTACTTC.

This clonotype was found many times. The chain is built from TRBV5-1 and TRBJ1-1, with 9 positions matching TRBD1. Germline loops: CDR1 SGHRS, CDR2 YFSETQ. The CDR3 contains 14 residues. The V gene end was trimmed by 5 bases and the J gene end by 4 bases; junction bases not matched to a gene: 6. The CDR3 DNA sequence: TGCGCCAGCAGACCTGACAGGGGGGGCACTGAAGCTTTCTTT. As protein: CASRPDRGGTEAFF.

This clonotype was picked up many times. This rearrangement joins TRBV29-1 to TRBJ2-3; a possible D gene is TRBD1 (7 bases). V was clipped by 4 bases and J by 1 base, with 9 bases between them. The germline CDR1 and CDR2 sequences are SQVTM and ANQGSEA. The CDR3 runs 13 residues. The CDR3, as DNA: TGCAGCGTTGGCAGGGGGGGCACAGATACGCAGTATTTT. This encodes CSVGRGGTDTQYF.

This clonotype was seen ten or more times. This chain uses TRBV5-6 with TRBJ2-4; perhaps TRBD1 as D (6 bases). Deletions cut 2 bases from V and 4 bases from J, with 10 bases between. CDR3 size: 14 residues. Germline V gives CDR1 SGHDT, CDR2 YYEEEE. In DNA, the CDR3 is TGTGCCAGCAGCTTCCGGACAGAAAAAAACATTCAGTACTTC. Its translation: CASSFRTEKNIQYF.

The sample holds many counts of this clonotype. The chain combines TRBV12-3 or TRBV12-4 with TRBJ2-1, with TRBD1 matching over 8 bases. The CDR3 runs to 15 residues. The V and J ends lost 3 bases and 7 bases, in that order; junction bases with no gene match: 8. The CDR3 DNA reads as TGTGCCAGCAGTTTCGGGCAGGGGGCGTTTAATGAGCAGTTCTTC. Translation gives CASSFGQGAFNEQFF.

This clonotype came up many times. The chain uses TRBV16 and TRBJ1-3; D not resolved. The CDR3 is 12 residues long. With 2 bases removed from V and 4 bases from J, the gap between germline ends came to 3 bases. The germline gives CDR1 KGHSY, CDR2 FQNENV. The CDR3 bases are TGTGCCAGCAGCCAAGGGGGAAACACCATATATTTT. Protein product: CASSQGGNTIYF.

This clonotype was found many times. The chain joins TRBV11-2 to TRBJ2-1; a weak D match, TRBD1 (5 bases). From germline, CDR1 is SGHAT and CDR2 FQNNGV. V was trimmed by 2 bases and J by 7 bases, leaving 12 bases between them. The length of the CDR3 is 14 residues. The DNA for the CDR3 is TGTGCCAGCAGCTTATTCATAAGGGGAAATGAGCAGTTCTTC. This translates into CASSLFIRGNEQFF.

This clonotype was counted at least ten times. The chain links TRBV12-3 or TRBV12-4 to TRBJ1-1; D remains unclear. The CDR3 totals 14 residues. The germline V and J ends were trimmed by 2 bases and 11 bases, with 18 bases remaining between them. This chain's CDR3 is CASSLLAGAVEAFF. The CDR3 DNA reads TGTGCCAGCAGTTTATTAGCCGGCGCCGTAGAGGCTTTCTTT.

This clonotype has ten or more counts. The rearrangement joins TRBV5-6 to TRBJ2-3; TRBD1 matches 8 bases. V lost 4 bases to trimming and J lost 6 bases; unmatched junction nucleotides: 7. Germline V gene lookup returns CDR1 SGHDT and CDR2 YYEEEE. The CDR3 contains 14 residues. The CDR3 here is CASSVGQGVDTQYF. For the CDR3, the DNA is TGTGCCAGCAGCGTCGGACAGGGAGTGGATACGCAGTATTTT.

This clonotype has ten or more counts. This chain uses TRBV7-2 with TRBJ2-3; TRBD2 matches 9 bases. The junction had 9 bases not matched to a gene; V was cut back by 5 bases and J by 0 bases. Looked up from germline, CDR1 is SGHTA and CDR2 is FQGNSA. The CDR3 runs to 17 residues. CDR3 nucleotides: TGTGCCAGCAGCCGTCGTAGCGGGGGCCCTAGCACAGATACGCAGTATTTT. Translating it yields CASSRRSGGPSTDTQYF.

This chain connects TRBV12-5 to TRBJ1-1, with TRBD1 as a possible D gene (6 bases). CDR1 is LGHNT and CDR2 is FRNRAP in the germline V gene. This CDR3 is built from 13 residues. Trimming pared 4 bases from V and 3 bases from J, leaving 9 bases between. The CDR3 protein is CASGSSGDTEAFF. Here the CDR3 DNA reads TGTGCTAGTGGTTCGTCAGGGGACACTGAAGCTTTCTTT.

This clonotype was recorded at least ten times. The V call is TRBV28, the J call TRBJ1-2, with 8 bases fitting TRBD1. The CDR3 runs to 14 residues. V shed 3 bases, J shed 4 bases, and the junction held 4 bases outside the gene matches. Germline assignment: CDR1 MDHEN and CDR2 SYDVKM. The CDR3 is CASSLDRVSYGYTF. The CDR3, as DNA: TGTGCCAGCAGTTTGGACAGGGTATCCTATGGCTACACCTTC.

This clonotype was found many times. CDR3 nucleotide sequence: TGTGCCACCAAACGGGGCCGTGAAGCTTTCTTT. The encoded protein is CATKRGREAFF. The V and J genes are TRBV24-1 and TRBJ1-1; possible D gene TRBD1, 5 bases. This CDR3 is 11 amino acids long. The V gene lost 8 bases and the J gene lost 7 bases, with 10 bases spanning the gap. Germline V CDR1 and CDR2: KGHDR, SFDVKD.

This clonotype appeared many times. The chain combines TRBV20-1 with TRBJ1-3, with 8 bases aligning to TRBD1. The CDR3 length is 14 residues. CDR1 and CDR2 from the germline V gene are DFQATT and SNEGSKA (reference sequence). J lost 8 bases, V lost 3 bases, and 9 bases had no gene match. CDR3 sequence: CSASLTGDWDTIYF. CDR3 nucleotide sequence: TGCAGTGCTAGCCTGACAGGGGATTGGGACACCATATATTTT.

This chain links TRBV7-3 with TRBJ2-1; D is unclear. The CDR3 is made up of 13 amino acids. V was cut by 5 bases and J by 1 base, with 6 bases left in between. Germline V CDR1 and CDR2: SGHTA, FQGTGA. The CDR3 sequence is CASSPFSYNEQFF. The CDR3 nucleotides read TGTGCCAGCAGCCCGTTTTCCTACAATGAGCAGTTCTTC.

This clonotype was found a few times. The chain is built from TRBV5-1 and TRBJ2-5, with 7 nucleotides matching TRBD1. The trim removed 5 bases at V and 3 bases at J, leaving 10 bases unmatched. Looked up from germline, CDR1 is SGHRS and CDR2 is YFSETQ. The CDR3 loop spans 15 amino acids. CDR3 bases: TGCGCCAGCAGGAAAACCGGGACAGCAGAAGAGACCCAGTACTTC. Translated: CASRKTGTAEETQYF. The entire variable domain, with the rest obtained from reference TRBV5-1 and TRBJ2-5, is as follows: KAGVTQTPRYLIKTRGQQVTLSCSPISGHRSVSWYQQTPGQGLQFLFEYFSETQRNKGNFPGRFSGRQFSNSRSEMNVSTLELGDSALYLCASRKTGTAEETQYFGPGTRLLVL.

Note on this clonotype: One base away lies a much larger clone, so this may be a sequencing read error. V and J are TRBV7-9 and TRBJ2-4, with D hard to call. The length of the CDR3 is 16 residues. The germline V gene has CDR1 SEHNR and CDR2 FQNEAQ (reference sequence). The CDR3 sequence is CASSPPRSLDRNFQYF. The CDR3 bases are TGTGCCAGCAGCCCGCCCAGGAGTTTGGATAGAAACTTTCAGTACTTC.

This clonotype occurred many times. This chain joins TRBV11-1 and TRBJ2-1; D is perhaps TRBD2 (6 bases). The germline V and J ends were trimmed by 5 bases and 0 bases, with 23 bases remaining between them. There are 19 residues in the CDR3. The germline V gene encodes CDR1 SGHAT and CDR2 FQDESV (reference sequence). CDR3 coding DNA: TGTGCCAGCAGCCCAAGGGGAGGTCAACGGGCCGGCTCCTACAATGAGCAGTTCTTC. The encoded protein is CASSPRGGQRAGSYNEQFF.

This clonotype was counted many times. The V gene is TRBV12-3 or TRBV12-4, the J gene TRBJ1-5; no firm D call. Trimming took off 3 bases at V and 7 bases at J, with 7 bases between the two ends. The CDR3 totals 12 residues. The CDR3 region is CASSFSWQPQHF. As DNA, the CDR3 is TGTGCCAGCAGTTTCTCTTGGCAGCCCCAGCATTTT.

This clonotype has ten or more counts. The chain couples TRBV7-2 to TRBJ2-5; TRBD2 matches 12 bases. In germline, CDR1 is SGHTA, CDR2 FQGNSA. The ends lost 5 bases at V and 9 bases at J; junction bases unmatched: 16. This CDR3 comprises 17 residues. CDR3 in DNA: TGTGCCAGCAGCGAGCAGAACCTAGCGGGGGGGCGGAGGGCCCAGTACTTC. Translated: CASSEQNLAGGRRAQYF.

The table lists this clonotype with many counts. V is TRBV18 and J is TRBJ1-1; perhaps TRBD1 as D (5 bases). The V gene's germline CDR1 is KGHSH and CDR2 LQKENI. The V end was cut by 2 bases, the J end by 4 bases, with 14 bases between. The CDR3 consists of 15 residues. The CDR3 DNA follows: TGTGCCAGCTCACCAAATTTGTCTGGGGCCACTGAAGCTTTCTTT. Its protein is CASSPNLSGATEAFF.

This clonotype has a count of ten or more. J is TRBJ2-1 and V is TRBV7-9, with D maybe TRBD2 (6 bases). V dropped 5 bases and J dropped 12 bases, with 14 bases sitting between them. The CDR3 sequence is 12 residues long. Germline assignment: CDR1 SEHNR and CDR2 FQNEAQ (reference sequence). DNA for the CDR3: TGTGCCAGCAGCCCCCGGGAGCAGGGGCAGTTCTTC. This codes for CASSPREQGQFF.